This T cell receptor beta chain derives from a study of T cells expressing NK-cell markers. Study-wide context: Of eight sequenced donors, seven were HCMV-seropositive and one HCMV-seronegative.

The CDR3 has 11 amino acids. CDR1 and CDR2 (germline): SGHRS, YFSETQ. From the 5' RACE reads, TCRdb lists one entry per CDR3 protein and no DNA. The table lists roughly 390,000 distinct CDR3 sequences, with approximately 11% in the top ten. This receptor was obtained from a woman between 45 and 65 years old in good health. V is TRBV5-1 and J is TRBJ2-7. The sequencing input was blood T cells: a sorted CD56 or NKG2C T cell subset, CD4+ or CD8+ T cells, or bulk PBMC T cells (not recorded which). The chain's CDR3 is CASSRRYEQYF.